This T cell receptor beta chain is drawn from a study of cytomegalovirus exposure and HLA in healthy donors. Study information: The same platform used for the approximately 670 first-cohort repertoires was also used for the 130 or so validation repertoires, as a later analysis reported.

Germline V gene data show CDR1 as SGHVS and CDR2 as FNYEAQ. The CDR3 has 16 amino acids. V shed 1 base and J 1 base; nucleotides not matched to a gene: 4. Measured with immunoSEQ multiplex PCR; TCRdb has only the in-frame clones, and not every one. The sample carries 150,000 to 180,000 clones, around 83% recorded once. This clonotype originated in a human donor in good health. The gene calls are TRBV7-6 and TRBJ1-2, with TRBD1 matching over 9 bases. The sample consisted of PBMCs. CDR3 nucleotides: TGTGCCAGCAGCTTAGGTACAGGGGGCGTTAACTATGGCTACACCTTC. Amino acids: CASSLGTGGVNYGYTF.